This T cell receptor beta chain derives from a study of T cells after yellow fever vaccination. Trimming removed 3 bases at V and 7 bases at J, with 6 bases between. The V gene's germline CDR1 is MDHEN and CDR2 SYDVKM. The CDR3 is 11 residues long. TCRdb re-analysed the 5' RACE reads in MiXCR, keeping a single row per CDR3 protein. This table holds about 400,000 distinct CDR3 sequences, 11% found once. This clonotype was counted at least ten times. This specimen was PBMCs, taken on the day of the first yellow fever vaccination. The sequence derives from a man aged 18-30 years who received the YFV17D yellow fever vaccine. This sequence joins TRBV28 and TRBJ1-2; D is uncertain. CDR3 residues: CASSLGFGYTF. The CDR3 bases are TGTGCCAGCAGTTTGGGTTTTGGCTACACCTTC.